The sequence of this T cell receptor beta chain was determined in a study of blood T cell repertoires in COVID-19. The repertoire was sequenced with immunoSEQ multiplex PCR; TCRdb's copy has only in-frame clones and lacks some. Counted here are approximately 390,000 clones, approximately 90% occurring once; the ten biggest clones make up approximately 10%. The germline CDR1 and CDR2 sequences are MNHEY and SMNVEV (reference sequence). The CDR3 spans 17 residues. J was trimmed by 0 bases and V by 0 bases; bases with no gene match: 7. The gene calls are TRBV27 and TRBJ2-5; 7 bases match TRBD1. The receptor comes from a woman between 45 and 60 years old who had recovered from COVID-19. The sample was PBMCs or T cells enriched from blood (not recorded which). CDR3 DNA: TGTGCCAGCAGTTTATCGTACGGGACAGCCTACCAAGAGACCCAGTACTTC. Translation gives CASSLSYGTAYQETQYF.